The entry below gives a single T cell receptor beta chain sequence along with its context. Sequencing was performed with immunoSEQ multiplex PCR; in TCRdb, only in-frame clones are kept and a portion is missing. The sample records about 1.9 million clones, over 85% being singletons. This entry belongs to a study of shared clonotypes between healthy human individuals. CD8 cells classed as naive were CD45RO-negative and positively selected for CCR7, excluding terminally differentiated effector memory CD45RA+ cells. This TCR derives from a man between 18 and 35 years old in good health. Some clones in this sample may be carry-over from other donors' samples. Sequenced sample: naive CD8+ T cells from PBMCs.

The CDR3 bases are TGCAGCGTGTTTTGGGACACTGAAGCTTTCTTT. Protein sequence: CSVFWDTEAFF. The rearrangement joins TRBV29-1 to TRBJ1-1; D not resolved. The V end lost 6 bases, the J end lost 3 bases, and 8 bases lay between the germline ends. The CDR3 is 11 amino acids. The V gene's germline CDR1 is SQVTM and CDR2 ANQGSEA.